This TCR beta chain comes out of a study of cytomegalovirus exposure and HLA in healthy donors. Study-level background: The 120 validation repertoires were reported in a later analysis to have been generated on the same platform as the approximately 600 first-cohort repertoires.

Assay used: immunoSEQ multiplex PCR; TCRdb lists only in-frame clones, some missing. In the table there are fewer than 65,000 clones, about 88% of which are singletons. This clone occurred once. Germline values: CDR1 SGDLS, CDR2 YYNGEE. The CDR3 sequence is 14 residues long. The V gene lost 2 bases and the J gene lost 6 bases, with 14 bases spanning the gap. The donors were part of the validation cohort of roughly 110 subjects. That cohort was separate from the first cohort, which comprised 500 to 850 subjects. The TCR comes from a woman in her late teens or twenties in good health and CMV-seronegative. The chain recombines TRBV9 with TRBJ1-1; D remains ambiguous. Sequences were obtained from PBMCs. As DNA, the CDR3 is TGTGCCAGCAGCGTGAGTCAGGTCTCGGCTGAAGCTTTCTTT. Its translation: CASSVSQVSAEAFF.